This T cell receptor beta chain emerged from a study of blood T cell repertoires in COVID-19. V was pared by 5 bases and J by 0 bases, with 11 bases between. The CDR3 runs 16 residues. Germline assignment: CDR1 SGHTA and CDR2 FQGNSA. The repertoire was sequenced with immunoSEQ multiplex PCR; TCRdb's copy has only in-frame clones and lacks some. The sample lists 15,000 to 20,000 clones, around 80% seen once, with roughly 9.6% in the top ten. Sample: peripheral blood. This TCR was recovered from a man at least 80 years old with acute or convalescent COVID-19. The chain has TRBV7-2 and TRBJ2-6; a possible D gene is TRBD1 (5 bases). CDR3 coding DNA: TGTGCCAGCAGCCTGGACGACAGCTCTGGGGCCAACGTCCTGACTTTC. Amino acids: CASSLDDSSGANVLTF.